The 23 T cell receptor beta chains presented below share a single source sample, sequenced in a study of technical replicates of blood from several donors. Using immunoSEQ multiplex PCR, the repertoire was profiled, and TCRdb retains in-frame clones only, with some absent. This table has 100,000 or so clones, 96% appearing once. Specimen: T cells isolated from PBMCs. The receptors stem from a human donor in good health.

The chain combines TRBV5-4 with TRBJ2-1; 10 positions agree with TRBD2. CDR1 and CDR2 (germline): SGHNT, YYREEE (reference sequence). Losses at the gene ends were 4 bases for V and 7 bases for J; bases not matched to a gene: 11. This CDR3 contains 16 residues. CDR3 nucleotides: TGTGCCAGCAGCATGGGGCTAGCGGGAGAGTGGAATGAGCAGTTCTTC. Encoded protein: CASSMGLAGEWNEQFF. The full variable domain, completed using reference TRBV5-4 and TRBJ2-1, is ETGVTQSPTHLIKTRGQQVTLRCSSQSGHNTVSWYQQALGQGPQFIFQYYREEENGRGNFPPRFSGLQFPNYSSELNVNALELDDSALYLCASSMGLAGEWNEQFFGPGTRLTVL.

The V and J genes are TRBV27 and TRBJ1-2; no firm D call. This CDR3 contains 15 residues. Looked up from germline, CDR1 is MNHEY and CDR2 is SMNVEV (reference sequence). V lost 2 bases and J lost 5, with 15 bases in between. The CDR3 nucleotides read TGTGCCAGCAGTTTACGAGCTTCAGGAAGTTATGGCTACACCTTC. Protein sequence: CASSLRASGSYGYTF.

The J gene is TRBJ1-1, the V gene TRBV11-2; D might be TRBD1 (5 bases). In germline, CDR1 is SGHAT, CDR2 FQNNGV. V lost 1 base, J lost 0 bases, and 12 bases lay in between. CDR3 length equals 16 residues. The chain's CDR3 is CASSLGPGVMNTEAFF. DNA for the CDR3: TGTGCCAGCAGCTTAGGCCCGGGGGTTATGAACACTGAAGCTTTCTTT.

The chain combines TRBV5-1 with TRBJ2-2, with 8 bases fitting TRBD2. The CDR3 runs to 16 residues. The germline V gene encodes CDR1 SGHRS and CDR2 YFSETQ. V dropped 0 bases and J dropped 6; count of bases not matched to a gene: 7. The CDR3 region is CASSLAGTRAAGELFF. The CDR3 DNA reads TGCGCCAGCAGCTTGGCCGGGACTAGGGCCGCCGGGGAGCTGTTTTTT.

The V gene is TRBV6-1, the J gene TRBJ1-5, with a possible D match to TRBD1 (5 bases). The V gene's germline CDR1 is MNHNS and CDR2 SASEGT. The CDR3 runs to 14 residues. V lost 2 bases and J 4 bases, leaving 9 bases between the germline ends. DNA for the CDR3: TGTGCCAGCAGTGAATGGGGGGGAAATCAGCCCCAGCATTTT. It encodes CASSEWGGNQPQHF.

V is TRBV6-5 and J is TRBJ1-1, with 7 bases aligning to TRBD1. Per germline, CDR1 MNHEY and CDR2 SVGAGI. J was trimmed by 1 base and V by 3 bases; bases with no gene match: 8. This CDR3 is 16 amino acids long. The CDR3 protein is CASSYFIPGGNTEAFF. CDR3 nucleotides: TGTGCCAGCAGTTATTTCATTCCAGGGGGGAACACTGAAGCTTTCTTT.

The CDR3 loop reads CASSLELAGTYEQYF. The DNA of the CDR3 is TGTGCCAGCAGCTTGGAACTAGCGGGAACCTACGAGCAGTACTTC. The gene calls are TRBV5-6 and TRBJ2-7; 10 nucleotides match TRBD2. This CDR3 has 15 amino acids. CDR1 is SGHDT and CDR2 is YYEEEE in the germline V gene. V was clipped by 0 bases and J by 2 bases; unmatched bases: 2. Drawing the rest from reference TRBV5-6 and TRBJ2-7, the complete variable domain is DAGVTQSPTHLIKTRGQQVTLRCSPKSGHDTVSWYQQALGQGPQFIFQYYEEEERQRGNFPDRFSGHQFPNYSSELNVNALLLGDSALYLCASSLELAGTYEQYFGPGTRLTVT.

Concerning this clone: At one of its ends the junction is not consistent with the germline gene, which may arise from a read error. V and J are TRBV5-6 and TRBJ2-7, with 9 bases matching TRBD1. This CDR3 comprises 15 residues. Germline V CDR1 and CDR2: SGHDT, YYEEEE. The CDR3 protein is CASSRHRQGDPGLGF. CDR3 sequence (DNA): TGTGCCAGCAGCCGTCACAGACAGGGGGATCCTGGGTTGGGCTTC.

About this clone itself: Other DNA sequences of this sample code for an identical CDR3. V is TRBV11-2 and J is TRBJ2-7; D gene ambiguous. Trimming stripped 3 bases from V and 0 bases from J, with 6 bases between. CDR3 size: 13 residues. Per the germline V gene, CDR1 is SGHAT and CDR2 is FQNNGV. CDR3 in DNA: TGTGCCAGCAGCTTTGGCGGCTCCTACGAGCAGTACTTC. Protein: CASSFGGSYEQYF.

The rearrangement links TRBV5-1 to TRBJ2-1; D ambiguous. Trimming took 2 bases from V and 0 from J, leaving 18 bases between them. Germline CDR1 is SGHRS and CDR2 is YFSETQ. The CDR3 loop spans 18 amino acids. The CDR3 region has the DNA TGCGCCAGCAGCTTTTTGACTGGCATGAAAAGCTCCTACAATGAGCAGTTCTTC. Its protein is CASSFLTGMKSSYNEQFF.

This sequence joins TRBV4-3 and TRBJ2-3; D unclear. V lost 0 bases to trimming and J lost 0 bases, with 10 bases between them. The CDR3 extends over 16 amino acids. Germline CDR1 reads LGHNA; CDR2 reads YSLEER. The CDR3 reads CASSQDLDTSTDTQYF. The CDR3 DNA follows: TGCGCCAGCAGCCAAGACTTAGATACTAGCACAGATACGCAGTATTTT.

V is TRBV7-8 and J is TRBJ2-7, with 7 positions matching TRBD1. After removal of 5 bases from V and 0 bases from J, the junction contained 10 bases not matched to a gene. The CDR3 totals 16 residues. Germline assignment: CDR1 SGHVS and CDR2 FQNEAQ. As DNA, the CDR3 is TGTGCCAGCAGCCGGCGGCCGGGACAGAGCTCCTACGAGCAGTACTTC. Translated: CASSRRPGQSSYEQYF.

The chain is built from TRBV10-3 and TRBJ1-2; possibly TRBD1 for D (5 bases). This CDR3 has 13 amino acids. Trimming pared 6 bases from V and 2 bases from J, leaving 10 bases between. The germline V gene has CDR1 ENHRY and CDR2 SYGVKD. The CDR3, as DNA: TGTGCCATCAGCGGGGGTTCAAACTATGGCTACACCTTC. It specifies CAISGGSNYGYTF.

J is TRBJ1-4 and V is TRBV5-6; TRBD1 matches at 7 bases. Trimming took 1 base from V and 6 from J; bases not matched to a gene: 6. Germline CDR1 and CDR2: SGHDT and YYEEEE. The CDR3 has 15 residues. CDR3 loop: CASSLWGRGYEKLFF. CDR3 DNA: TGTGCCAGCAGCTTGTGGGGCAGGGGGTATGAAAAACTGTTTTTT.

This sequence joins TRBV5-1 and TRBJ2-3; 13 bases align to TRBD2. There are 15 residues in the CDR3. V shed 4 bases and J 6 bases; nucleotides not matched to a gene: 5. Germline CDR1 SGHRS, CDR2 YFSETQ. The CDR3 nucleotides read TGCGCCAGCAGCCCCGGACTAGCGGGAGTGGATACGCAGTATTTT. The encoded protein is CASSPGLAGVDTQYF. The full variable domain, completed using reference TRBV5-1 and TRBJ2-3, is KAGVTQTPRYLIKTRGQQVTLSCSPISGHRSVSWYQQTPGQGLQFLFEYFSETQRNKGNFPGRFSGRQFSNSRSEMNVSTLELGDSALYLCASSPGLAGVDTQYFGPGTRLTVL.

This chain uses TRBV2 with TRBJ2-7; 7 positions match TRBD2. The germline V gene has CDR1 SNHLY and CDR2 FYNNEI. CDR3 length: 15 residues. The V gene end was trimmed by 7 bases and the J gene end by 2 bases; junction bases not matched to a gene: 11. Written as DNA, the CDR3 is TGTGCCAGCAAGGAAAGAACTAGCGAAACCTACGAGCAGTACTTC. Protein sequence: CASKERTSETYEQYF.

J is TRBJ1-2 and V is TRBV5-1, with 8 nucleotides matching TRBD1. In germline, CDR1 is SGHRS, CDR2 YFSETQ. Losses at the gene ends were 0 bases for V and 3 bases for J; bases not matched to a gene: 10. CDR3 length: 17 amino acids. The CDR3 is CASSLGGAGGQDYGYTF. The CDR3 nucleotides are TGCGCCAGCAGCTTGGGAGGGGCAGGGGGCCAGGACTATGGCTACACCTTC. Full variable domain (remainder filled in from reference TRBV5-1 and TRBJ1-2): KAGVTQTPRYLIKTRGQQVTLSCSPISGHRSVSWYQQTPGQGLQFLFEYFSETQRNKGNFPGRFSGRQFSNSRSEMNVSTLELGDSALYLCASSLGGAGGQDYGYTFGSGTRLTVV.

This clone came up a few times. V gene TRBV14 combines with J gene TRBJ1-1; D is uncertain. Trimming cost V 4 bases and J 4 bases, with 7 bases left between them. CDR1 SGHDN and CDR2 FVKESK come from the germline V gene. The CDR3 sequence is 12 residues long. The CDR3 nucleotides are TGTGCCAGCAGCCCCGGTTTCACTGAAGCTTTCTTT. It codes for CASSPGFTEAFF.

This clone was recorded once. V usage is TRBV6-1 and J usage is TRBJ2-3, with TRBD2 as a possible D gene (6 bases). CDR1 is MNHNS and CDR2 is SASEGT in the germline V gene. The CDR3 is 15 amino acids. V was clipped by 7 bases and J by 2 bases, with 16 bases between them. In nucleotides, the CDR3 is TGTGCCAGCATTATTTATGGCGGGACCACAGATACGCAGTATTTT. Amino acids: CASIIYGGTTDTQYF.

The CDR3: CASSLGGRAGETQYF. In nucleotides, the CDR3 is TGTGCCAGCAGTTTAGGCGGGAGGGCGGGAGAGACCCAGTACTTC. The gene calls are TRBV27 and TRBJ2-5, with TRBD2 matching over 9 bases. Germline V gene lookup returns CDR1 MNHEY and CDR2 SMNVEV (reference sequence). The CDR3 consists of 15 residues. The V gene end was trimmed by 2 bases and the J gene end by 4 bases; junction bases not matched to a gene: 5.

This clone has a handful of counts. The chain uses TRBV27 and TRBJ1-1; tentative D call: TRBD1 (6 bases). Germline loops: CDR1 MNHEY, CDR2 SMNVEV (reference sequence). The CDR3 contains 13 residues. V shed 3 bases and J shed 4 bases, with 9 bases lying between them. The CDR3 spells CASSFPGVTEAFF. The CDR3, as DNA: TGTGCCAGCAGTTTTCCAGGGGTCACTGAAGCTTTCTTT.

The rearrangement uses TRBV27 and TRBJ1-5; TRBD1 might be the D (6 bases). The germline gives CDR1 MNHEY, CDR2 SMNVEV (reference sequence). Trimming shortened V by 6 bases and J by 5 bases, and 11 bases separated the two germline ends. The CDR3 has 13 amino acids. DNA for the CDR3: TGTGCCAGCAGCTGGACAGAAGATCAGCCCCAGCATTTT. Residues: CASSWTEDQPQHF.

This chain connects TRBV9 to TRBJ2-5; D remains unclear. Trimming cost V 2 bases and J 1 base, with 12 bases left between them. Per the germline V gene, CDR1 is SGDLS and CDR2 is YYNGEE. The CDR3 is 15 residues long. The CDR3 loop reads CASSVSSGRQETQYF. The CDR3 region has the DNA TGTGCCAGCAGCGTTTCCTCAGGCCGCCAAGAGACCCAGTACTTC.